What follows is one T cell receptor (beta chain) and its context. The antigen is not known. TCRdb re-called the RACE reads with MiXCR, one entry per CDR3 protein. Seen here are 70,000 or so distinct CDR3 sequences, 11% observed once, and the top ten hold 1.4%. V lost 5 bases and J 5 bases, leaving 12 bases between the germline ends. Germline loops: CDR1 SEHNR, CDR2 FQNEAQ (reference sequence). The CDR3 runs 13 residues. The source of the sample is a study of human T cells and chemical hapten exposure. As for the study in general: Patients were given diphenylcyclopropenone on the scalp weekly across the roughly 24-week study. General study findings and limits: TCRs exceeding a frequency of 1 in 1000 stayed unchanged under DPC sensitization. The study found expanded TCRs formed significantly more large CDR3 similarity clusters than controls.

Regarding time point: patch test 3, about 24 weeks after DPC sensitization. The treatment denotes: therapeutic diphenylcyclopropenone sensitization with weekly scalp DPC. The chain joins TRBV7-9 to TRBJ1-2; no reliable D call. Here the sequenced sample was whole blood, taken in connection with sensitization to the hapten diphenylcyclopropenone (DPC). The source is a woman in her 50s with alopecia areata. Some clones in this sample may be carry-over from other donors' samples. This CDR3 reads CASSHTTEYGYTF. CDR3 sequence (DNA): TGTGCCAGCAGCCACACTACAGAGTATGGCTACACCTTC.